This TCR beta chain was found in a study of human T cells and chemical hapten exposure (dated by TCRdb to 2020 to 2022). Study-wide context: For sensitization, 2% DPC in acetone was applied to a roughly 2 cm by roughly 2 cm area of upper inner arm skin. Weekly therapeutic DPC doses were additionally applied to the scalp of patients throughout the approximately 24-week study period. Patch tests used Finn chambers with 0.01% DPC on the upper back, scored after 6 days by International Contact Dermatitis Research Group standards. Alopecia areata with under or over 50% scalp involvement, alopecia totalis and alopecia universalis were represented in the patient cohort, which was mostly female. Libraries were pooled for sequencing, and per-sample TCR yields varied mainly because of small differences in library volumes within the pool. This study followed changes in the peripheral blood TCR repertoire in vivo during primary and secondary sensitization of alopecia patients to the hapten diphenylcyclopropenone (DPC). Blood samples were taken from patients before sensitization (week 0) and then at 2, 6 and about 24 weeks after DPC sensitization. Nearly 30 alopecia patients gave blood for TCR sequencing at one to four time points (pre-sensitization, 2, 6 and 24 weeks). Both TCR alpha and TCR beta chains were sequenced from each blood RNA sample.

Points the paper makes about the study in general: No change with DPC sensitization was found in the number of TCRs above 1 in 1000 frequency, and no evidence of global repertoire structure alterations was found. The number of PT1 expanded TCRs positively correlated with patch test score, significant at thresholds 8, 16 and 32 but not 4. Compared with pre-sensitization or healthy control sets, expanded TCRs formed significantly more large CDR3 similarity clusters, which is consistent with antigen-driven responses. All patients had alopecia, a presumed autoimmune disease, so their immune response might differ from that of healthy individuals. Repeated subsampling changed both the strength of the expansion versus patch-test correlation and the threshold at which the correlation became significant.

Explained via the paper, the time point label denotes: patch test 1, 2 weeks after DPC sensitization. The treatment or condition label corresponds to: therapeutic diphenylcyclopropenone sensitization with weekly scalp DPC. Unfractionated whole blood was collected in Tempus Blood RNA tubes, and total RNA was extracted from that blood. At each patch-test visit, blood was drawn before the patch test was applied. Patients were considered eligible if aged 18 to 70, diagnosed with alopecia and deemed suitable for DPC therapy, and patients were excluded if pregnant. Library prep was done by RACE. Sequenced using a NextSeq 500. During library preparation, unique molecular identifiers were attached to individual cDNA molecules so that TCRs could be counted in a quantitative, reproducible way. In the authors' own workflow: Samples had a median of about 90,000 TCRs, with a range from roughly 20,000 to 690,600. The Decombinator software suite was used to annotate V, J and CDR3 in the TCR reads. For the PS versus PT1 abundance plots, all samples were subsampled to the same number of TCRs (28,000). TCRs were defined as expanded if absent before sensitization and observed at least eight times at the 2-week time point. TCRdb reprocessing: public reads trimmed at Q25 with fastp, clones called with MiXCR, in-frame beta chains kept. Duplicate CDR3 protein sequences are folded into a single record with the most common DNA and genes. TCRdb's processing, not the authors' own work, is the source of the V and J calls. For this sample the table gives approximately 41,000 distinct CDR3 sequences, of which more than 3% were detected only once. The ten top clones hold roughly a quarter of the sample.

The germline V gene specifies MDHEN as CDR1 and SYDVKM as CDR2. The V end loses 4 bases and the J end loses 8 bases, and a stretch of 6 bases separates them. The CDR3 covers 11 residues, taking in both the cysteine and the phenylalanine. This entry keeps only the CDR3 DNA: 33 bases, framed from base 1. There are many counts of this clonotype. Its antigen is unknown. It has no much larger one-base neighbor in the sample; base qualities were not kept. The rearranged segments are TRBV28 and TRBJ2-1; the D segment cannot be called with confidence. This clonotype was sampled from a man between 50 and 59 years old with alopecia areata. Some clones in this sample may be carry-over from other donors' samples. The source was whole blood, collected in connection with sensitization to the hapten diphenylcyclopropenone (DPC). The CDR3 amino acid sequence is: CASSSPDEQFF. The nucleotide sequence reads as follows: TGTGCCAGCAGTTCCCCGGATGAGCAGTTCTTC.